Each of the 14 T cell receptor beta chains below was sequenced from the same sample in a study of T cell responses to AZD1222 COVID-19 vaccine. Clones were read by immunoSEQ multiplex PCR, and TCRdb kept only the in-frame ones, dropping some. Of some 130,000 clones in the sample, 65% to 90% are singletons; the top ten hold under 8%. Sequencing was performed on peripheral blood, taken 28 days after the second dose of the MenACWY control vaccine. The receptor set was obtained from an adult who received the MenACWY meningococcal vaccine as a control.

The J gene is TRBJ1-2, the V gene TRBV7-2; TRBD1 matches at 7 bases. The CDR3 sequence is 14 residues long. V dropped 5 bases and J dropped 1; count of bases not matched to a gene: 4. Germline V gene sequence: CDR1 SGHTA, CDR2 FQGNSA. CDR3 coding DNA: TGTGCCAGCAGCCCGGACAGGAATAACTATGGCTACACCTTC. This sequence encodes CASSPDRNNYGYTF.

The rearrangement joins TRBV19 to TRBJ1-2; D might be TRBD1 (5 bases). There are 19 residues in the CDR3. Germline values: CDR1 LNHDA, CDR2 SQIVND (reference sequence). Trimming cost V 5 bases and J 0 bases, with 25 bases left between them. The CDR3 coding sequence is TGTGCCAGTAGTCCTACAGATAACTGGGGGAGATTAGCTAACTATGGCTACACCTTC. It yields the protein CASSPTDNWGRLANYGYTF.

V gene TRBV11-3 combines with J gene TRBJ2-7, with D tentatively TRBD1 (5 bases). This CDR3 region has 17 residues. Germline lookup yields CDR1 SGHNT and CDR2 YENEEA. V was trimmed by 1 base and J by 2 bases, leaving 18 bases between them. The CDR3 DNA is TGTGCCAGCAGCTTAGGGCGTCCAGGGAATCCCGCCTACGAGCAGTACTTC. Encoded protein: CASSLGRPGNPAYEQYF.

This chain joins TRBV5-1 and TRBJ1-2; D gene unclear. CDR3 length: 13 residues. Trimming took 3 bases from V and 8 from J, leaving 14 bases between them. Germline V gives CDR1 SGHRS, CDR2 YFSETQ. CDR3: CASSSPIGEGYTF. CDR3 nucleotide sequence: TGCGCCAGCAGCTCGCCTATCGGGGAGGGCTACACCTTC.

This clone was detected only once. The CDR3 protein is CSASLGSSYNEQFF. CDR3 coding DNA: TGCAGTGCTAGTCTGGGAAGCTCCTACAATGAGCAGTTCTTC. This rearrangement joins TRBV20-1 to TRBJ2-1; unclear D gene. The CDR3 covers 14 residues. V was cut by 3 bases and J by 0 bases, with 9 bases left in between. Germline V gives CDR1 DFQATT, CDR2 SNEGSKA (reference sequence).

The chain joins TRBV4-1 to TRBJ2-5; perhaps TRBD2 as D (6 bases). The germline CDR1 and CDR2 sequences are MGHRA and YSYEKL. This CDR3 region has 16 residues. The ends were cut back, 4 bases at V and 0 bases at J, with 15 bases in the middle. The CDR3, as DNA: TGCGCCAGCAGCCTCGGCGGGGCCCGGTACCAAGAGACCCAGTACTTC. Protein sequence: CASSLGGARYQETQYF.

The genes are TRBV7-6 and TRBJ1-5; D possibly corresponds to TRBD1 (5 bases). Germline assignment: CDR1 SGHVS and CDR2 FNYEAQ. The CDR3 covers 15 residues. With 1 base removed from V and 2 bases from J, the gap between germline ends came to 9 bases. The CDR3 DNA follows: TGTGCCAGCAGCTTAGGTGGGGCCGGCAATCAGCCCCAGCATTTT. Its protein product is CASSLGGAGNQPQHF.

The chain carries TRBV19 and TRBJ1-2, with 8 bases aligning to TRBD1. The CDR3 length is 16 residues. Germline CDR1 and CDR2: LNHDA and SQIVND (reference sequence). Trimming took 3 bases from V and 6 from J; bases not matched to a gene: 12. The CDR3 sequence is CASSIPGQGNTHGYTF. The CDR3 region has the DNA TGTGCCAGTAGTATCCCAGGACAGGGAAATACTCATGGCTACACCTTC.

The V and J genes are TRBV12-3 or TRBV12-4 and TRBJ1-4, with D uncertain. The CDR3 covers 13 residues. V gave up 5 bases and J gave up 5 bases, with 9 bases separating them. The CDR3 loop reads CASSPRVNEKLFF. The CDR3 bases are TGTGCCAGCAGTCCCCGGGTCAATGAAAAACTGTTTTTT.

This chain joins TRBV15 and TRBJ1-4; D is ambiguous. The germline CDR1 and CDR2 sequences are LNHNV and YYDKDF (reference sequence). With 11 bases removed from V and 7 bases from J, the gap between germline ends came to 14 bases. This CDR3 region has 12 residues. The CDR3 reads CAAQLGGEKLFF. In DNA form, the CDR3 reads TGTGCCGCCCAGTTGGGCGGTGAAAAACTGTTTTTT.

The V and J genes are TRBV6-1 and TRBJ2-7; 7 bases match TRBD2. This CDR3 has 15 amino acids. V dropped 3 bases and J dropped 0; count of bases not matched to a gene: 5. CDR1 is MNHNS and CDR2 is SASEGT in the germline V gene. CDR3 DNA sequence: TGTGCCAGCAGTGACGGCGGGGGACTCTCCTACGAGCAGTACGTC. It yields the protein CASSDGGGLSYEQYV.

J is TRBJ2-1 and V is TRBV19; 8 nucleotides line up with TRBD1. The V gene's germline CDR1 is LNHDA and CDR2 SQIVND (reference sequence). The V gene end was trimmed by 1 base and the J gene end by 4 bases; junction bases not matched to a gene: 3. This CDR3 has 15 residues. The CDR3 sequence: CASSIGQGRYNEQFF. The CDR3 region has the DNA TGTGCCAGTAGTATAGGACAGGGGAGGTACAATGAGCAGTTCTTC.

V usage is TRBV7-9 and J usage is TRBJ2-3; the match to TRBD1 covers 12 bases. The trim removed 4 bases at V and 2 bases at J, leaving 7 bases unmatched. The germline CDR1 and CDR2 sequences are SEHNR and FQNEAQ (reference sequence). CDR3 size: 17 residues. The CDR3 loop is CASSSRGTGGPTDTQYF. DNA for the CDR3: TGTGCCAGCAGCTCAAGGGGGACAGGGGGCCCCACAGATACGCAGTATTTT.

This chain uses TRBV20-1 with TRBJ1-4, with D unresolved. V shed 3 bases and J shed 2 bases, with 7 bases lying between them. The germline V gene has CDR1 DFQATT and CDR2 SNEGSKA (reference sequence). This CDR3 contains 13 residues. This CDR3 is CSASRGTNEKLFF. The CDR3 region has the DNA TGCAGTGCTAGTCGAGGCACTAATGAAAAACTGTTTTTT.